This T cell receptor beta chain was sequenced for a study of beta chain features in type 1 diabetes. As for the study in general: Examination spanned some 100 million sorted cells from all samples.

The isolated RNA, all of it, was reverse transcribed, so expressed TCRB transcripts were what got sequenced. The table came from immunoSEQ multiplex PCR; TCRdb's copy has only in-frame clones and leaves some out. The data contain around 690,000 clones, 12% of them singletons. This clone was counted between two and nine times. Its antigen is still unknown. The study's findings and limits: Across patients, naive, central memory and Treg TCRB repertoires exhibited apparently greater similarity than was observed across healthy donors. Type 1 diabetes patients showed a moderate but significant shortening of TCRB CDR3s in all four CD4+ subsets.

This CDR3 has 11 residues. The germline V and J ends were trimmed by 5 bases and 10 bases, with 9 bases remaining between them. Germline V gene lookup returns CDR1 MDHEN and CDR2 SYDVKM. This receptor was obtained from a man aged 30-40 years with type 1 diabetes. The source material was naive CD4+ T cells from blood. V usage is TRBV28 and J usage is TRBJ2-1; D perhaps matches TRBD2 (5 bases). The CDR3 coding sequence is TGTGCCAGCAGTGAGAGGAGGGAGCAGTTCTTC. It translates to CASSERREQFF.